Presented here are 16 T cell receptor beta chains from one specimen sequenced in a study of T-cell reconstitution after alpha-beta-depleted transplantation in children. This sample's TCRbeta library carried unique molecular identifier barcodes. In TCRdb, the PCR reads were re-called with MiXCR into one record per CDR3 protein. Seen here are about 400,000 distinct CDR3 sequences, 13% observed once, and the top ten hold roughly 4.5%. The specimen comprised PBMCs, sampled from the stem cell graft. The receptors were sampled from a human donor who donated a stem cell graft to a child with Fanconi anemia.

This chain connects TRBV18 to TRBJ2-3, with 7 positions matching TRBD2. V was pared by 2 bases and J by 4 bases, with 3 bases of the junction left unmatched. CDR3 length: 14 amino acids. Germline loops: CDR1 KGHSH, CDR2 LQKENI. The DNA for the CDR3 is TGTGCCAGCTCACCAAAAGCGGGATCAGATACGCAGTATTTT. As protein: CASSPKAGSDTQYF.

This clonotype was observed a handful of times. The CDR3 nucleotides read TGCGCCAGCAGCTTCCAACAGGGCCAGCGCACTGAAGCTTTCTTT. This gives the protein CASSFQQGQRTEAFF. The rearrangement uses TRBV5-1 and TRBJ1-1; the D gene is possibly TRBD1 (6 bases). The CDR3 has 15 amino acids. Trimming took off 2 bases at V and 4 bases at J, with 15 bases between the two ends. Germline-derived CDR1 and CDR2 are SGHRS and YFSETQ.

This clonotype was counted between two and nine times. One end of the junction varies from germline; a read error may be responsible. CDR3 in DNA: TGTGCCAGCAGCCATACAGGGGACCTGTTTTTT. It translates to CASSHTGDLFF. The chain uses TRBV11-1 and TRBJ2-2, with 7 nucleotides matching TRBD1. Germline values: CDR1 SGHAT, CDR2 FQDESV (reference sequence). The CDR3 covers 11 residues.

This clonotype was seen more than once but under ten times. The genes are TRBV9 and TRBJ1-1, with 9 bases fitting TRBD1. The ends lost 4 bases at V and 0 bases at J; junction bases unmatched: 10. CDR1 and CDR2 (germline): SGDLS, YYNGEE. There are 17 residues in the CDR3. CDR3 DNA sequence: TGTGCCAGCAGCCCAGGACAGGGGAGTTTCATGAACACTGAAGCTTTCTTT. It yields the protein CASSPGQGSFMNTEAFF.

The sample holds many counts of this clonotype. This chain uses TRBV29-1 with TRBJ1-1; no definite D call. CDR3 size: 12 residues. The V end lost 8 bases, the J end lost 4 bases, and 14 bases lay between the germline ends. Germline V gene lookup returns CDR1 SQVTM and CDR2 ANQGSEA. CDR3: CSWRREGTEAFF. The DNA for the CDR3 is TGCAGCTGGCGGAGGGAGGGCACTGAAGCTTTCTTT. Combining the CDR3 with reference TRBV29-1 and TRBJ1-1 gives the whole variable domain SAVISQKPSRDICQRGTSLTIQCQVDSQVTMMFWYRQQPGQSLTLIATANQGSEATYESGFVIDKFPISRPNLTFSTLTVSNMSPEDSSIYLCSWRREGTEAFFGQGTRLTVV.

This clonotype was seen ten or more times. V and J are TRBV5-1 and TRBJ2-3; 8 bases match TRBD2. This CDR3 is 16 amino acids long. CDR1 and CDR2 (germline): SGHRS, YFSETQ. Losses at the gene ends were 5 bases for V and 4 bases for J; bases not matched to a gene: 12. In DNA form, the CDR3 reads TGCGCCAGCAGACCATCCCATCTTAGCGGGGCAGATACGCAGTATTTT. It translates to CASRPSHLSGADTQYF.

The rearrangement uses TRBV3-1 and TRBJ1-6; D is undetermined. Germline values: CDR1 LGHDT, CDR2 YNNKEL (reference sequence). Trimming shortened V by 1 base and J by 7 bases, and 8 bases separated the two germline ends. The CDR3 contains 14 residues. CDR3 protein: CASSQVGENSPLHF. CDR3 in DNA: TGTGCCAGCAGCCAAGTCGGGGAGAATTCACCCCTCCACTTT.

This clonotype was observed at least ten times. This chain joins TRBV12-3 or TRBV12-4 and TRBJ2-5; TRBD2 might be the D (6 bases). Trimming cost V 7 bases and J 5 bases, with 17 bases left between them. This CDR3 is built from 14 residues. CDR3 in amino acids: CASTLGGLEETQYF. CDR3 nucleotides: TGTGCCAGCACTCTCGGAGGGCTTGAGGAGACCCAGTACTTC.

This clonotype has only one observation. The genes are TRBV2 and TRBJ1-5; 9 nucleotides line up with TRBD1. There are 18 residues in the CDR3. Germline V gene data show CDR1 as SNHLY and CDR2 as FYNNEI. CDR3 region: CTFCLGTGNPFSNQPQHF. As DNA, the CDR3 is TGTACCTTCTGTTTAGGGACAGGGAATCCCTTTAGCAATCAGCCCCAGCATTTT.

The V gene is TRBV20-1, the J gene TRBJ1-5; the D gene is possibly TRBD1 (6 bases). Trimming took 2 bases from V and 12 from J, leaving 11 bases between them. The CDR3 sequence is 11 residues long. Germline V CDR1 and CDR2: DFQATT, SNEGSKA (reference sequence). The CDR3 sequence: CSARSSDSQHF. CDR3 DNA sequence: TGCAGTGCTAGATCCTCGGACAGCCAGCATTTT.

This clonotype was observed at least ten times. This chain uses TRBV7-8 with TRBJ2-5; D might be TRBD2 (5 bases). The V and J ends lost 4 bases and 3 bases respectively, with 18 bases between them. The CDR3 runs to 16 residues. Germline-derived CDR1 and CDR2 are SGHVS and FQNEAQ. For the CDR3, the DNA is TGTGCCAGCAGCTCTCACGCCCACGGGGTAGAAGAGACCCAGTACTTC. This codes for CASSSHAHGVEETQYF.

This clonotype occurred a few times. The chain is built from TRBV7-2 and TRBJ2-5, with D possibly matching TRBD2 (6 bases). Germline CDR1 reads SGHTA; CDR2 reads FQGNSA. V gave up 6 bases and J gave up 4 bases, with 15 bases separating them. The CDR3 extends over 14 amino acids. CDR3 amino acids: CASSPPGVLETQYF. The CDR3 region has the DNA TGTGCCAGCAGTCCCCCGGGGGTACTAGAGACCCAGTACTTC.

This clonotype was counted at least ten times. This chain links TRBV7-7 with TRBJ2-5; maybe TRBD2 (6 bases). This CDR3 has 14 residues. Germline CDR1 is SSHAT and CDR2 is FNYEAQ (reference sequence). Trimming removed 3 bases at V and 0 bases at J, with 8 bases between. The CDR3 nucleotides are TGTGCCAGCAGCTTTGGAGGGGACCAAGAGACCCAGTACTTC. This gives the protein CASSFGGDQETQYF.

The chain recombines TRBV6-2 or TRBV6-3 with TRBJ2-1, with D possibly TRBD1 on 6 matching bases. The CDR3 has 14 amino acids. Germline values: CDR1 MNHEY, CDR2 SVGEGT. Trimming pared 5 bases from V and 10 bases from J, leaving 18 bases between. The CDR3 is CASSLDGTRREQFF. CDR3 nucleotides: TGTGCCAGCAGTCTCGACGGGACACGTCGGGAGCAGTTCTTC.

The CDR3 nucleotides read TGTGCCAGGGAGCCGGGGACCCCCAAAAACATTCAGTACTTC. It codes for CAREPGTPKNIQYF. The genes are TRBV19 and TRBJ2-4; D may be TRBD1 or TRBD2 (5 bases each). Trimming took 9 bases from V and 2 from J, leaving 14 bases between them. The CDR3 is 14 residues long. CDR1 is LNHDA, CDR2 SQIVND, per germline (reference sequence). Full variable domain (remainder filled in from reference TRBV19 and TRBJ2-4): DGGITQSPKYLFRKEGQNVTLSCEQNLNHDAMYWYRQDPGQGLRLIYYSQIVNDFQKGDIAEGYSVSREKKESFPLTVTSAQKNPTAFYLCAREPGTPKNIQYFGAGTRLSVL.

This clonotype was observed a few times. This chain connects TRBV5-1 to TRBJ2-3; 10 bases are a match to TRBD1. CDR1 and CDR2 from the germline V gene are SGHRS and YFSETQ. V gave up 10 bases and J gave up 4 bases; unmatched junction bases: 12. The CDR3 covers 15 residues. DNA for the CDR3: TGCGCCTGCTCGGGACAGGGGCAAGGGGCAGATACGCAGTATTTT. Amino acid sequence: CACSGQGQGADTQYF.